This record covers a single T cell receptor (beta chain). After removal of 6 bases from V and 3 bases from J, the junction contained 3 bases not matched to a gene. The CDR3 is made up of 13 amino acids. The germline V gene encodes CDR1 SNHLY and CDR2 FYNNEI. The sample originates from a study of OX40 agonist ivuxolimab in advanced cancers. Assay: immunoSEQ multiplex PCR; the TCRdb copy retains only in-frame clones and omits some. The data show 100,000 to 150,000 clones, with around 93% seen just once and roughly 0.94% held by the top ten. The sequenced sample was CD4+ or CD8+ T cells sorted from blood, obtained in a trial of the OX40 agonist ivuxolimab. V gene TRBV2 combines with J gene TRBJ2-5; the match to TRBD1 covers 8 bases. This sequence was found in an adult with an advanced solid tumor such as melanoma, head and neck, liver or kidney cancer. This CDR3 reads CASSEQGEETQYF. Written as DNA, the CDR3 is TGTGCCAGCAGCGAACAGGGGGAAGAGACCCAGTACTTC.